This T cell receptor beta chain was recorded in a study of blood T cell repertoires in COVID-19. Study-wide background: The cDNA or gDNA used as material had been derived from T cells, B-cell-depleted T cells, or PBMCs.

TCRdb's table, derived via immunoSEQ multiplex PCR, lists solely in-frame clones and lacks some. The data hold some 270,000 clones, with approximately 88% observed a single time. All enrollees were about 18 to 95 years old and from 25 or so US areas. Clinical histories supplied by participants themselves formed the basis of cohort assignment. Before being deemed recovered, Cohort 3 donors had two negative PCRs, clearance, or symptom resolution. This clonotype originated in a middle-aged woman who had recovered from COVID-19. The source material was PBMCs or T cells enriched from blood (not recorded which).

DNA of the CDR3: TGTGCTAGTGGTTTGGGTACACACTACACCTTC. Translated: CASGLGTHYTF. This sequence joins TRBV12-5 and TRBJ1-2, with D hard to call. Germline V gene sequence: CDR1 LGHNT, CDR2 FRNRAP. V was pared by 1 base and J by 10 bases, with 7 bases between. The CDR3 runs 11 residues. Filled out from reference TRBV12-5 and TRBJ1-2, the complete variable domain reads DARVTQTPRHKVTEMGQEVTMRCQPILGHNTVFWYRQTMMQGLELLAYFRNRAPLDDSGMPKDRFSAEMPDATLATLKIQPSEPRDSAVYFCASGLGTHYTFGSGTRLTVV.